This T cell receptor beta chain was retrieved from a study of beta chain features in type 1 diabetes. General observations from the study: Patients' naive, central memory and Treg TCRB repertoires seemed closer to one another than those of healthy donors.

Reverse transcribing all isolated RNA meant expressed TCRB transcripts were sequenced. An average of about 3.57 million reads was obtained for naive, central memory and regulatory T cell samples. Repertoires were generated with immunoSEQ multiplex PCR, while TCRdb's copy carries only in-frame clones and drops some. This repertoire shows about 900,000 clones, around a sixth found once; its top ten account for 0.023%. This clone has only a few counts. What it binds is unknown. The ends were cut back, 6 bases at V and 8 bases at J, with 22 bases in the middle. This CDR3 contains 16 residues. Germline-derived CDR1 and CDR2 are MGHDK and SYGVNS.

The sequence came from a young woman in good health. Sample: naive CD4+ T cells from blood. This chain joins TRBV25-1 and TRBJ1-4; D may be TRBD1 (6 bases). CDR3 amino acids: CASSPRGTGAGEKLFF. CDR3 sequence (DNA): TGTGCCAGCAGCCCGAGGGGGACGGGGGCTGGAGAAAAACTGTTTTTT.